The 26 T cell receptor beta chains below were found in one sample sequenced in a study of TIL therapy for anti-PD-1-resistant metastatic lung cancer. Time point in this sample: pre-treatment sample, taken before nivolumab and TIL therapy. Most excised metastases sampled were pleural nodules or supraclavicular lymph nodes. The immunoSEQ assay was v3. Data came from immunoSEQ multiplex PCR; TCRdb stores just in-frame clones and leaves some out. Among more than 9,000 clones listed, approximately 80% were seen once. This specimen consisted of tumor tissue, obtained at baseline. The source is a person between 25 and 79 years old with non-small cell lung cancer.

This chain connects TRBV5-1 to TRBJ2-1; D is unclear. This CDR3 spans 15 amino acids. V lost 4 bases and J lost 5, with 16 bases in between. Germline CDR1 reads SGHRS; CDR2 reads YFSETQ. CDR3 protein: CASSPSPARDNEQFF. CDR3 DNA: TGCGCCAGCAGCCCCAGTCCCGCAAGAGACAATGAGCAGTTCTTC.

The chain has TRBV11-2 and TRBJ1-3; no clear D gene. The CDR3 has 14 residues. The V and J ends lost 5 bases and 2 bases respectively, with 10 bases between them. Germline assignment: CDR1 SGHAT and CDR2 FQNNGV. The CDR3 loop is CASSIGIPGNTIYF. The CDR3, as DNA: TGTGCCAGCAGCATCGGGATTCCTGGAAACACCATATATTTT.

V and J are TRBV7-2 and TRBJ2-1, with 7 bases matching TRBD2. The V gene end was trimmed by 3 bases and the J gene end by 0 bases; junction bases not matched to a gene: 2. The CDR3 is made up of 15 amino acids. From germline, CDR1 is SGHTA and CDR2 FQGNSA. CDR3 sequence (DNA): TGTGCCAGCAGCTTGCGACTAGCCTCCTACAATGAGCAGTTCTTC. Protein sequence: CASSLRLASYNEQFF.

This clone was counted a single time. The chain links TRBV7-9 to TRBJ2-5; TRBD2 matches 7 bases. The junction had 14 bases not matched to a gene; V was cut back by 4 bases and J by 0 bases. Germline CDR1 reads SEHNR; CDR2 reads FQNEAQ (reference sequence). CDR3 length equals 18 residues. The CDR3: CASSSWGGKIHDQETQYF. CDR3 DNA sequence: TGTGCCAGCAGCTCGTGGGGGGGAAAGATACACGACCAAGAGACCCAGTACTTC.

In regard to this clone: Mismatch with germline at one junction end may stem from a read error. This chain uses TRBV2 with TRBJ1-4; D gene ambiguous. The CDR3 is made up of 11 amino acids. Germline assignment: CDR1 SNHLY and CDR2 FYNNEI. The CDR3 is CASSEAPPIHF. CDR3 bases: TGTGCCAGCAGTGAAGCCCCCCCTATCCACTTT.

J is TRBJ1-2 and V is TRBV7-3, with 9 bases matching TRBD1. J was trimmed by 8 bases and V by 2 bases; bases with no gene match: 12. CDR1 SGHTA and CDR2 FQGTGA come from the germline V gene. The length of the CDR3 is 16 residues. The CDR3 bases are TGTGCCAGCAGCTTAGTCCGTCCCGGGACAGGGTACGGCTACACCTTC. Amino acids: CASSLVRPGTGYGYTF. The full variable domain, its missing parts supplied by reference TRBV7-3 and TRBJ1-2, is GAGVSQTPSNKVTEKGKYVELRCDPISGHTALYWYRQSLGQGPEFLIYFQGTGAADDSGLPNDRFFAVRPEGSVSTLKIQRTERGDSAVYLCASSLVRPGTGYGYTFGSGTRLTVV.

V gene TRBV19 combines with J gene TRBJ1-1, with a tentative D call TRBD1 (6 bases). Trimming left V 9 bases short and J 0 bases short, with 14 bases between. CDR1 and CDR2 (germline): LNHDA, SQIVND (reference sequence). CDR3 size: 14 residues. The CDR3 reads CARPRGGLNTEAFF. CDR3 bases: TGTGCCAGACCGAGGGGGGGATTGAACACTGAAGCTTTCTTT.

The chain uses TRBV4-3 and TRBJ2-7, with 9 bases that match TRBD2. The ends lost 1 base at V and 3 bases at J; junction bases unmatched: 4. Germline CDR1 reads LGHNA; CDR2 reads YSLEER. The CDR3 has 15 residues. As DNA, the CDR3 is TGCGCCAGCAGCCAAGGGCTAGCGGGAATCTACGAGCAGTACTTC. Translating it yields CASSQGLAGIYEQYF.

The chain is built from TRBV27 and TRBJ2-5; 7 nucleotides align to TRBD1. The germline V gene encodes CDR1 MNHEY and CDR2 SMNVEV (reference sequence). The trim removed 5 bases at V and 5 bases at J, leaving 5 bases unmatched. This CDR3 spans 13 amino acids. The CDR3 reads CASSPTGWETQYF. The CDR3 DNA sequence: TGTGCCAGCAGTCCGACAGGGTGGGAGACCCAGTACTTC.

This clone was counted once. The chain recombines TRBV7-2 with TRBJ2-3; 8 nucleotides match TRBD2. This CDR3 comprises 14 residues. J lost 1 base, V lost 7 bases, and 4 bases had no gene match. Germline lookup yields CDR1 SGHTA and CDR2 FQGNSA. DNA of the CDR3: TGTGCCAGCACCTTTAGCGGGGGCACAGATACGCAGTATTTT. Translation: CASTFSGGTDTQYF.

The V call is TRBV7-8, the J call TRBJ2-7; no clear D. The ends were cut back, 6 bases at V and 3 bases at J, with 9 bases in the middle. Germline CDR1 and CDR2: SGHVS and FQNEAQ. The CDR3 covers 12 residues. The CDR3 is CASRGTGYEQYF. For the CDR3, the DNA is TGTGCCAGCAGGGGAACGGGCTACGAGCAGTACTTC.

The rearrangement links TRBV7-2 to TRBJ2-5; D is ambiguous. Germline V gives CDR1 SGHTA, CDR2 FQGNSA. This CDR3 has 13 amino acids. The germline V and J ends were trimmed by 3 bases and 5 bases, with 10 bases remaining between them. The CDR3 loop is CASSFGQQETQYF. CDR3 DNA sequence: TGTGCCAGCAGCTTTGGTCAACAGGAGACCCAGTACTTC.

This clone was observed a few times. The chain couples TRBV7-2 to TRBJ2-1, with D possibly being TRBD1 (5 bases). Germline CDR1 reads SGHTA; CDR2 reads FQGNSA. This CDR3 contains 13 residues. Trimming removed 11 bases at V and 6 bases at J, with 17 bases between. The CDR3 protein is CASTGRVVNEQFF. DNA of the CDR3: TGTGCCTCTACGGGCAGGGTAGTCAATGAGCAGTTCTTC.

The V call is TRBV5-1, the J call TRBJ2-2; no reliable D call. There are 13 residues in the CDR3. Trimming cost V 0 bases and J 6 bases, with 6 bases left between them. In germline, CDR1 is SGHRS, CDR2 YFSETQ. The CDR3 DNA is TGCGCCAGCAGCTTGGAAGGGTCCGGGGAGCTGTTTTTT. Translation gives CASSLEGSGELFF.

This chain uses TRBV6-5 with TRBJ2-1, with TRBD2 matching 8 bases. Germline loops: CDR1 MNHEY, CDR2 SVGAGI. This CDR3 region has 14 residues. The ends lost 5 bases at V and 5 bases at J; junction bases unmatched: 5. This CDR3 reads CASSPGGADNEQFF. As DNA, the CDR3 is TGTGCCAGCAGTCCCGGGGGGGCGGACAATGAGCAGTTCTTC.

This rearrangement joins TRBV6-5 to TRBJ1-2; a weak D match, TRBD1 (5 bases). The CDR3 is made up of 12 amino acids. The V and J ends lost 2 bases and 6 bases respectively, with 7 bases between them. Germline V CDR1 and CDR2: MNHEY, SVGAGI. The CDR3 loop is CASSYEGDGYTF. CDR3 bases: TGTGCCAGCAGTTACGAAGGGGATGGCTACACCTTC.

This chain uses TRBV30 with TRBJ1-1; possibly TRBD1 for D (6 bases). Germline CDR1 is GTSNPN and CDR2 is SVGIG (reference sequence). Deletions cut 4 bases from V and 7 bases from J, with 10 bases between. The CDR3 is made up of 11 amino acids. The CDR3 sequence: CAWTNRDEAFF. CDR3 sequence (DNA): TGTGCCTGGACTAACAGGGATGAAGCTTTCTTT.

The chain carries TRBV28 and TRBJ1-1; D perhaps matches TRBD1 (5 bases). The V end lost 5 bases, the J end lost 0 bases, and 16 bases lay between the germline ends. Germline-derived CDR1 and CDR2 are MDHEN and SYDVKM. The CDR3 runs to 16 residues. The CDR3 region is CASSLPMTVMNTEAFF. The CDR3 DNA follows: TGTGCCAGCAGTCTTCCAATGACAGTCATGAACACTGAAGCTTTCTTT. Filled out from reference TRBV28 and TRBJ1-1, the complete variable domain reads DVKVTQSSRYLVKRTGEKVFLECVQDMDHENMFWYRQDPGLGLRLIYFSYDVKMKEKGDIPEGYSVSREKKERFSLILESASTNQTSMYLCASSLPMTVMNTEAFFGQGTRLTVV.

This clone has only a few counts. V and J are TRBV11-2 and TRBJ2-7; no clear D. The CDR3 loop spans 13 amino acids. The ends were cut back, 0 bases at V and 3 bases at J, with 6 bases in the middle. Germline lookup yields CDR1 SGHAT and CDR2 FQNNGV. In nucleotides, the CDR3 is TGTGCCAGCAGCTTAGAAGCCCTCTACGAGCAGTACTTC. Protein sequence: CASSLEALYEQYF.

The chain employs TRBV27 and TRBJ2-1; TRBD1 might be the D (6 bases). Germline CDR1 MNHEY, CDR2 SMNVEV (reference sequence). Between the trimmed V and J ends, which lost 5 bases and 4 bases, there was a span of 12 bases. There are 14 residues in the CDR3. The DNA of the CDR3 is TGTGCCAGCAGTCGGCAGGGGCGTTACAATGAGCAGTTCTTC. It is translated as CASSRQGRYNEQFF.

This clone was seen more than once but under ten times. V is TRBV7-9 and J is TRBJ2-2, with a weak D call TRBD1 (5 bases). The V end lost 11 bases, the J end lost 0 bases, and 16 bases lay between the germline ends. The CDR3 totals 15 residues. From germline, CDR1 is SEHNR and CDR2 FQNEAQ (reference sequence). The CDR3 protein is CAGFGRGANTGELFF. In nucleotides, the CDR3 is TGTGCCGGATTCGGAAGGGGCGCGAACACCGGGGAGCTGTTTTTT.

The V gene is TRBV27, the J gene TRBJ2-7; D could derive from TRBD1 or TRBD2 (5 bases each). V dropped 6 bases and J dropped 5 bases, with 14 bases sitting between them. In germline, CDR1 is MNHEY, CDR2 SMNVEV (reference sequence). This CDR3 spans 13 amino acids. The CDR3 loop reads CASRRVGVDEQYF. The CDR3 DNA reads TGTGCCAGCAGGAGGGTGGGGGTTGACGAGCAGTACTTC.

This chain links TRBV18 with TRBJ2-1; tentatively, D is TRBD2 (6 bases). Germline V CDR1 and CDR2: KGHSH, LQKENI. The CDR3 loop spans 15 amino acids. The ends were cut back, 3 bases at V and 4 bases at J, with 13 bases in the middle. CDR3 coding DNA: TGTGCCAGCTCACCGGGGGGAATTCGGTACAATGAGCAGTTCTTC. This gives the protein CASSPGGIRYNEQFF.

The V gene is TRBV7-6, the J gene TRBJ1-6, with a weak D call TRBD1 (6 bases). Germline CDR1 SGHVS, CDR2 FNYEAQ. V was shortened by 3 bases and J by 0 bases, with 9 bases between the two germline ends. The CDR3 loop spans 16 amino acids. The CDR3 here is CASSLGGGSYNSPLHF. CDR3 nucleotide sequence: TGTGCCAGCAGCTTGGGGGGCGGCTCCTATAATTCACCCCTCCACTTT. The variable domain in full, with the rest retrieved from reference TRBV7-6 and TRBJ1-6, is GAGVSQSPRYKVTKRGQDVALRCDPISGHVSLYWYRQALGQGPEFLTYFNYEAQQDKSGLPNDRFSAERPEGSISTLTIQRTEQRDSAMYRCASSLGGGSYNSPLHFGNGTRLTVT.

V is TRBV10-2 and J is TRBJ2-7; D is undetermined. From germline, CDR1 is WSHSY and CDR2 SAAADI. This CDR3 spans 15 amino acids. Trimming stripped 4 bases from V and 0 bases from J, with 13 bases between. The CDR3 nucleotides read TGCGCCAGCAGTGGGGCCGGAGTGAGCTCCTACGAGCAGTACTTC. Translating it yields CASSGAGVSSYEQYF.

The V gene is TRBV13, the J gene TRBJ2-1; 11 bases match TRBD2. V dropped 7 bases and J dropped 4; count of bases not matched to a gene: 12. The CDR3 contains 17 residues. Germline lookup yields CDR1 PRHDT and CDR2 FYEKMQ (reference sequence). Here the CDR3 reads CASNRLRGLAVYNEQFF. CDR3 sequence (DNA): TGTGCCAGCAACCGCCTCCGGGGACTAGCGGTTTACAATGAGCAGTTCTTC.